These 26 T cell receptor beta chains were all obtained from the same sample, sequenced in a study of Ad26.COV2.S vaccination and SARS-CoV-2 variants. Treatment of the sample: 15 to 20 received Ad26.COV2.S at low or high dose, single or two shots; roughly five received placebo; per-sample allocation not given. The study sampled participants on day 63 after the first vaccine or placebo injection. Sequencing used immunoSEQ multiplex PCR; TCRdb keeps in-frame clones, though not all of them. The top ten clones hold more than 3.5% of a sample with some 450,000 clones, around 91% of them seen once. The starting material was peripheral blood, obtained in a trial of Ad26.COV2.S vaccine versus placebo. The receptors stem from a person aged 18-65 years who received the Ad26.COV2.S COVID-19 vaccine or a placebo.

The chain has TRBV14 and TRBJ1-6; D ambiguous. The CDR3 consists of 17 residues. The V and J ends lost 2 bases and 8 bases respectively, with 19 bases between them. From germline, CDR1 is SGHDN and CDR2 FVKESK. Here the CDR3 reads CASSQIRAVDGDSPLHF. DNA of the CDR3: TGTGCCAGCAGCCAAATCCGAGCCGTGGACGGGGATTCACCCCTCCACTTT.

The CDR3 DNA reads as TGTGCCACCAGCAACGGACGTCCGGGGGAGCAGTACTTC. Encoded protein: CATSNGRPGEQYF. The gene calls are TRBV15 and TRBJ2-7; a possible D gene is TRBD2 (5 bases). CDR1 and CDR2 (germline): LNHNV, YYDKDF (reference sequence). Trimming stripped 4 bases from V and 7 bases from J, with 14 bases between. The CDR3 length is 13 residues. The variable domain in full, with the rest retrieved from reference TRBV15 and TRBJ2-7, is DAMVIQNPRYQVTQFGKPVTLSCSQTLNHNVMYWYQQKSSQAPKLLFHYYDKDFNNEADTPDNFQSRRPNTSFCFLDIRSPGLGDTAMYLCATSNGRPGEQYFGPGTRLTVT.

This chain links TRBV29-1 with TRBJ2-3; a weak D match, TRBD2 (6 bases). The length of the CDR3 is 21 residues. Trimming removed 5 bases from V and 6 bases from J, with 39 bases in between. From germline, CDR1 is SQVTM and CDR2 ANQGSEA. CDR3 sequence (DNA): TGCAGCGTTACCCCTGTTGAGAGGACCTCGCTAGCGAGTCGAAACTGGGATACGCAGTATTTT. The encoded protein is CSVTPVERTSLASRNWDTQYF.

This clone was seen just once. Other DNA sequences of this sample code for an identical CDR3. This chain uses TRBV9 with TRBJ2-5; tentative D call: TRBD1 (6 bases). Germline lookup yields CDR1 SGDLS and CDR2 YYNGEE. The CDR3 contains 14 residues. Trimming removed 3 bases from V and 1 base from J, with 10 bases in between. CDR3 DNA sequence: TGTGCCAGCAGCGCGACAGGCACCCAAGAGACCCAGTACTTC. It encodes CASSATGTQETQYF.

The chain has TRBV11-2 and TRBJ2-2; D remains ambiguous. Trimming took 4 bases from V and 1 from J, leaving 4 bases between them. Germline V lookup: CDR1 SGHAT, CDR2 FQNNGV. The CDR3 extends over 13 amino acids. CDR3 DNA: TGTGCCAGCAGCTCCGGGAACACCGGGGAGCTGTTTTTT. This encodes CASSSGNTGELFF.

The V call is TRBV9, the J call TRBJ2-3; D may be TRBD1 (6 bases). This CDR3 region has 13 residues. Germline values: CDR1 SGDLS, CDR2 YYNGEE. V shed 1 base and J shed 5 bases, with 8 bases lying between them. CDR3 sequence: CASSVRGGDTQYF. The CDR3 nucleotides are TGTGCCAGCAGCGTACGAGGGGGAGATACGCAGTATTTT.

V is TRBV6-2 or TRBV6-3 and J is TRBJ2-1, with 8 positions matching TRBD2. Per the germline V gene, CDR1 is MNHEY and CDR2 is SVGEGT. Trimming removed 4 bases from V and 8 bases from J; junction bases left unmatched: 10. This CDR3 contains 15 residues. CDR3 DNA: TGTGCCAGCAGTTTTTCGGGGACTAGGAGGGATGAGCAGTTCTTC. This codes for CASSFSGTRRDEQFF.

The chain couples TRBV6-2 or TRBV6-3 to TRBJ2-5; TRBD2 aligns across 8 bases. This CDR3 region has 13 residues. J was trimmed by 7 bases and V by 2 bases; bases with no gene match: 3. In germline, CDR1 is MNHEY, CDR2 SVGEGT. For the CDR3, the DNA is TGTGCCAGCAGTTACGGCGGGGGGTCGACCCAGTACTTC. Protein: CASSYGGGSTQYF.

The V gene is TRBV25-1, the J gene TRBJ2-7; D is possibly TRBD1 (6 bases). Trimming shortened V by 3 bases and J by 3 bases, and 12 bases separated the two germline ends. CDR3 length: 14 amino acids. Germline V gene sequence: CDR1 MGHDK, CDR2 SYGVNS. The chain's CDR3 is CASSEGAVSYEQYF. The CDR3 region has the DNA TGTGCCAGCAGTGAGGGGGCGGTGAGCTACGAGCAGTACTTC.

This rearrangement joins TRBV7-2 to TRBJ2-7; TRBD2 matches 9 bases. The germline V gene has CDR1 SGHTA and CDR2 FQGNSA. V lost 5 bases, J lost 2 bases, and 4 bases stayed unmatched. The CDR3 totals 14 residues. The CDR3 DNA sequence: TGTGCCAGCAGCCCTCGCGGGGGGGCCTACGAGCAGTACTTC. As protein: CASSPRGGAYEQYF. Using reference TRBV7-2 and TRBJ2-7 for the parts outside the CDR3, the full variable domain is GAGVSQSPSNKVTEKGKDVELRCDPISGHTALYWYRQSLGQGLEFLIYFQGNSAPDKSGLPSDRFSAERTGGSVSTLTIQRTQQEDSAVYLCASSPRGGAYEQYFGPGTRLTVT.

The gene calls are TRBV7-6 and TRBJ1-3; 7 bases align to TRBD1. The germline V gene has CDR1 SGHVS and CDR2 FNYEAQ. Unmatched junction bases numbered 8, after V lost 5 bases and J lost 4 bases. This CDR3 contains 15 residues. The CDR3 here is CASSQTTGVGNTIYF. The CDR3 DNA is TGTGCCAGCAGCCAGACCACAGGGGTGGGAAACACCATATATTTT.

This rearrangement joins TRBV27 to TRBJ1-1; maybe TRBD1 (5 bases). V lost 7 bases and J 3 bases, leaving 12 bases between the germline ends. The germline V gene encodes CDR1 MNHEY and CDR2 SMNVEV (reference sequence). This CDR3 contains 13 residues. CDR3: CASTRGGDTEAFF. CDR3 nucleotide sequence: TGTGCCAGCACACGGGGAGGGGACACTGAAGCTTTCTTT.

A single count supports this clone. Other DNA sequences from this sample encode an identical CDR3 as well. This chain links TRBV28 with TRBJ2-7; TRBD2 matches 8 bases. This CDR3 contains 15 residues. Germline CDR1 reads MDHEN; CDR2 reads SYDVKM. The trim removed 5 bases at V and 0 bases at J, leaving 6 bases unmatched. CDR3 loop: CASSRGGGSSYEQYF. The CDR3 bases are TGTGCCAGCAGTCGGGGGGGCGGGAGCTCCTACGAGCAGTACTTC.

The chain recombines TRBV28 with TRBJ1-5; D uncertain. This CDR3 comprises 17 residues. Trimming left V 2 bases short and J 2 bases short, with 16 bases between. Germline V gene sequence: CDR1 MDHEN, CDR2 SYDVKM. In DNA, the CDR3 is TGTGCCAGCAGTTTAATAGACTCGTATTGGGGCAATCAGCCCCAGCATTTT. Its protein is CASSLIDSYWGNQPQHF.

This sequence joins TRBV15 and TRBJ2-1; 9 nucleotides line up with TRBD2. Germline V lookup: CDR1 LNHNV, CDR2 YYDKDF (reference sequence). The CDR3 loop spans 17 amino acids. Trimming took 8 bases from V and 3 from J; bases not matched to a gene: 14. The CDR3 spells CATPLDPSGRNYNEQFF. CDR3 nucleotide sequence: TGTGCCACCCCCTTGGACCCGAGCGGGAGGAACTACAATGAGCAGTTCTTC.

This chain joins TRBV30 and TRBJ1-1; a weak D match, TRBD1 (6 bases). CDR3 length: 16 residues. Between the trimmed V and J ends, which lost 4 bases and 4 bases, there was a span of 22 bases. The germline V gene encodes CDR1 GTSNPN and CDR2 SVGIG (reference sequence). CDR3 loop: CAWTIPVGQWGTEAFF. In DNA form, the CDR3 reads TGTGCCTGGACCATCCCCGTCGGACAGTGGGGCACTGAAGCTTTCTTT.

The chain uses TRBV4-3 and TRBJ1-5; possible D gene TRBD1, 5 bases. The CDR3 totals 15 residues. Germline V CDR1 and CDR2: LGHNA, YSLEER. With 3 bases removed from V and 0 bases from J, the gap between germline ends came to 9 bases. DNA of the CDR3: TGCGCCAGCAGCCAGGAGACAGATAGCAATCAGCCCCAGCATTTT. It codes for CASSQETDSNQPQHF.

The V call is TRBV19, the J call TRBJ2-5; TRBD2 matches 13 bases. Trimming took 7 bases from V and 4 from J; bases not matched to a gene: 9. The CDR3 is 16 amino acids. Germline V gives CDR1 LNHDA, CDR2 SQIVND (reference sequence). The CDR3, as DNA: TGTGCCAGTAACGCTGGGACTAGCGGGGTCGGAGAGACCCAGTACTTC. Translation: CASNAGTSGVGETQYF.

CDR3 in DNA: TGCGCCAGCAGCCAAGTCCGCGGACAGGGGACAGATACGCAGTATTTT. It specifies CASSQVRGQGTDTQYF. V and J are TRBV4-3 and TRBJ2-3; 9 bases agree with TRBD1. V gave up 1 base and J gave up 3 bases; unmatched junction bases: 5. Germline V gene data show CDR1 as LGHNA and CDR2 as YSLEER. The CDR3 sequence is 16 residues long.

The chain employs TRBV7-2 and TRBJ2-1; D is possibly TRBD1 (7 bases). There are 15 residues in the CDR3. V lost 2 bases and J lost 4, with 12 bases in between. The germline V gene encodes CDR1 SGHTA and CDR2 FQGNSA. CDR3 DNA sequence: TGTGCCAGCAGCTTAACTAGCAGGGGGTACAATGAGCAGTTCTTC. Translating gives CASSLTSRGYNEQFF.

The gene calls are TRBV7-2 and TRBJ1-6; D unresolved. V lost 3 bases to trimming and J lost 9 bases, with 12 bases between them. The CDR3 contains 14 residues. Germline assignment: CDR1 SGHTA and CDR2 FQGNSA. CDR3 sequence (DNA): TGTGCCAGCAGCTTGGGCGGGATGGGTTCACCCCTCCACTTT. Protein sequence: CASSLGGMGSPLHF.

The V call is TRBV7-2, the J call TRBJ2-2; 8 bases line up with TRBD1. The V gene end was trimmed by 5 bases and the J gene end by 1 base; junction bases not matched to a gene: 6. The CDR3 length is 16 residues. From germline, CDR1 is SGHTA and CDR2 FQGNSA. This chain's CDR3 is CASSPDRGLNTGELFF. CDR3 DNA sequence: TGTGCCAGCAGCCCCGACAGGGGCCTGAACACCGGGGAGCTGTTTTTT.

The V call is TRBV28, the J call TRBJ2-7, with TRBD1 as a possible D gene (6 bases). The CDR3 is 15 amino acids. Germline assignment: CDR1 MDHEN and CDR2 SYDVKM. The V end was cut by 4 bases, the J end by 1 base, with 14 bases between. The CDR3 protein is CASSSDTGRSYEQYF. For the CDR3, the DNA is TGTGCCAGCAGTTCTGACACAGGGAGATCCTACGAGCAGTACTTC.

DNA for the CDR3: TGTGCCAGCAGTTTATCCCTCGAGGGGGGGAACACTGAAGCTTTCTTT. It translates to CASSLSLEGGNTEAFF. This rearrangement joins TRBV27 to TRBJ1-1; perhaps TRBD1 as D (6 bases). This CDR3 has 16 amino acids. Germline CDR1 is MNHEY and CDR2 is SMNVEV (reference sequence). The ends were cut back, 0 bases at V and 1 base at J, with 12 bases in the middle.

Only one count was recorded for this clone. The chain is built from TRBV12-3 or TRBV12-4 and TRBJ2-7; D is ambiguous. V dropped 5 bases and J dropped 7 bases, with 9 bases sitting between them. The CDR3 contains 11 residues. The DNA of the CDR3 is TGTGCCAGCAGTAGGGATCGAGAGCAGTACTTC. This translates into CASSRDREQYF.

This sequence joins TRBV7-8 and TRBJ2-7, with D uncertain. V was shortened by 4 bases and J by 0 bases, with 4 bases between the two germline ends. Germline V gene lookup returns CDR1 SGHVS and CDR2 FQNEAQ. The CDR3 runs to 12 residues. The CDR3 DNA is TGTGCCAGCAGCTATAGCTCCTACGAGCAGTACTTC. It yields the protein CASSYSSYEQYF.